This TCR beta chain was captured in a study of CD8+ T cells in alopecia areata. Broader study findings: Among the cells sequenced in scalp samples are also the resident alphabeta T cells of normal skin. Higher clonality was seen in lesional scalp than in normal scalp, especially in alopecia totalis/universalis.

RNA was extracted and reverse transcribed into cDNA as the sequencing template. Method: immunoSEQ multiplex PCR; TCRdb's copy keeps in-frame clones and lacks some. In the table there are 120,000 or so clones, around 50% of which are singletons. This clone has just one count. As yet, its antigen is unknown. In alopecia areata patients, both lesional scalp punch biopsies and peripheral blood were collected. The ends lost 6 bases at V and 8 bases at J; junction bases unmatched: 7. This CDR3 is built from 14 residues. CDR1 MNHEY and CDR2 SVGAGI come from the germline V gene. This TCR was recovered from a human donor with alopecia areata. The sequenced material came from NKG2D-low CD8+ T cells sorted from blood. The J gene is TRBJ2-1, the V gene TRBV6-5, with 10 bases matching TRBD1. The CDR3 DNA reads TGTGCCAGCAGACCGGGACAGGGGTTCGATGAGCAGTTCTTC. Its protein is CASRPGQGFDEQFF.